Below are 28 T cell receptor beta chains sequenced from a single sample in a study of shared clonotypes between healthy human individuals. Sequencing used immunoSEQ multiplex PCR; TCRdb keeps in-frame clones, though not all of them. The data show about 750,000 clones, 90% to 95% seen once. Naive CD8 cells comprised CD45RO-negative, CCR7-positively selected cells, excluding terminally differentiated effector memory CD45RA+ cells. The sequencing input was naive CD8+ T cells sorted from blood. The receptors were gathered from a man aged 25 to 40 in good health.

Points on this clone: Other DNA sequences from this sample encode an identical CDR3 as well. The rearrangement links TRBV6-5 to TRBJ1-1, with D uncertain. The germline V gene encodes CDR1 MNHEY and CDR2 SVGAGI. The V gene lost 0 bases and the J gene lost 1 base, with 3 bases spanning the gap. This CDR3 contains 13 residues. CDR3 loop: CASSYSANTEAFF. The DNA for the CDR3 is TGTGCCAGCAGTTACTCGGCGAACACTGAAGCTTTCTTT.

The chain couples TRBV9 to TRBJ2-3; no clear D gene. The CDR3 sequence is 15 residues long. V was shortened by 0 bases and J by 2 bases, with 10 bases between the two germline ends. CDR1 SGDLS and CDR2 YYNGEE come from the germline V gene. The CDR3 spells CASSVGTEHTDTQYF. Here the CDR3 DNA reads TGTGCCAGCAGCGTAGGGACGGAACACACAGATACGCAGTATTTT.

The rearrangement uses TRBV7-9 and TRBJ2-5; 12 bases line up with TRBD2. Looked up from germline, CDR1 is SEHNR and CDR2 is FQNEAQ (reference sequence). There are 18 residues in the CDR3. Unmatched junction bases numbered 9, after V lost 4 bases and J lost 0 bases. For the CDR3, the DNA is TGTGCCAGCAGCTCCCCACTACTAGCGGGAGGCCACCAAGAGACCCAGTACTTC. This translates into CASSSPLLAGGHQETQYF.

The chain links TRBV27 to TRBJ1-1; D possibly corresponds to TRBD1 (6 bases). The CDR3 totals 13 residues. Trimming stripped 5 bases from V and 5 bases from J, with 12 bases between. The V gene's germline CDR1 is MNHEY and CDR2 SMNVEV (reference sequence). For the CDR3, the DNA is TGTGCCAGCAGTCTGGGGGGGGCTACTGAAGCTTTCTTT. Encoded protein: CASSLGGATEAFF.

With respect to this clone: This sample also contains other DNA sequences that code for the same CDR3. The chain employs TRBV11-2 and TRBJ2-3; tentatively, D is TRBD2 (6 bases). Germline V gene sequence: CDR1 SGHAT, CDR2 FQNNGV. The V and J ends lost 1 base and 0 bases respectively, with 11 bases between them. The CDR3 spans 16 residues. The CDR3 loop is CASSLGSGTSTDTQYF. CDR3 DNA sequence: TGTGCCAGCAGCTTAGGTAGCGGAACTAGCACAGATACGCAGTATTTT.

The chain employs TRBV28 and TRBJ1-5; D gene unclear. The CDR3 contains 18 residues. Germline values: CDR1 MDHEN, CDR2 SYDVKM. With 2 bases removed from V and 1 base from J, the gap between germline ends came to 18 bases. CDR3 DNA: TGTGCCAGCAGTTTAATTAGATTAGCGGAGAACAGCAATCAGCCCCAGCATTTT. Its protein product is CASSLIRLAENSNQPQHF.

This clone was detected once. The V and J genes are TRBV14 and TRBJ2-2; D is undetermined. The CDR3 spans 12 residues. V dropped 1 base and J dropped 9 bases, with 6 bases sitting between them. CDR1 SGHDN and CDR2 FVKESK come from the germline V gene. The CDR3 here is CASSQVMWELFF. The DNA of the CDR3 is TGTGCCAGCAGCCAAGTCATGTGGGAGCTGTTTTTT.

A single count supports this clone. V is TRBV7-9 and J is TRBJ2-1, with D hard to call. The V gene lost 6 bases and the J gene lost 10 bases, with 22 bases spanning the gap. Germline V gene lookup returns CDR1 SEHNR and CDR2 FQNEAQ (reference sequence). The CDR3 length is 15 residues. The CDR3 coding sequence is TGTGCCAGCAGGGCAATCCGGGCCCTCCCTTCCGAGCAGTTCTTC. This gives the protein CASRAIRALPSEQFF.

V usage is TRBV28 and J usage is TRBJ1-5; TRBD1 aligns across 7 bases. Per the germline V gene, CDR1 is MDHEN and CDR2 is SYDVKM. CDR3 size: 14 residues. Trimming cost V 6 bases and J 9 bases; bases outside gene matches: 11. In nucleotides, the CDR3 is TGTGCCAGCAGCAAGACAGGGCAAAAGCCGCCCCAGCATTTT. This encodes CASSKTGQKPPQHF.

The V gene is TRBV28, the J gene TRBJ1-1; a possible D gene is TRBD1 (5 bases). The germline V gene encodes CDR1 MDHEN and CDR2 SYDVKM. The CDR3 runs to 16 residues. Trimming pared 3 bases from V and 4 bases from J, leaving 18 bases between. Here the CDR3 DNA reads TGTGCCAGCAGTTTTGAAGGGGCTCTAATACGCACTGAAGCTTTCTTT. Protein: CASSFEGALIRTEAFF.

The chain recombines TRBV4-1 with TRBJ2-5, with a weak D call TRBD1 (6 bases). The J call may not be correct, given that the DNA end is closer to TRBJ2-7. Germline-derived CDR1 and CDR2 are MGHRA and YSYEKL. The CDR3 spans 14 residues. DNA of the CDR3: TGCGCCAGCAGCCAGTACAGGGACTCCTACGAGCAGTACTTC. Its protein is CASSQYRDSYEQYF.

With regard to this clone: The junction and the germline gene differ at one end; a read error may be behind it. The chain has TRBV6-1 and TRBJ2-7; a possible D gene is TRBD1 (6 bases). The length of the CDR3 is 14 residues. The germline gives CDR1 MNHNS, CDR2 SASEGT. The CDR3 spells CASSATGIAYVQYF. The CDR3 DNA sequence: TGTGCCAGCAGTGCAACAGGGATCGCCTACGTGCAGTACTTC.

The chain carries TRBV4-1 and TRBJ2-1, with a tentative D call TRBD2 (5 bases). The V gene's germline CDR1 is MGHRA and CDR2 YSYEKL. The V gene lost 5 bases and the J gene lost 10 bases, with 15 bases spanning the gap. The CDR3 has 13 residues. Written as DNA, the CDR3 is TGCGCCAGCAGCTTTAGAGAGGAGGCCGAGCAGTTCTTC. Translating it yields CASSFREEAEQFF.

The rearrangement links TRBV5-1 to TRBJ1-2; possibly TRBD1 for D (6 bases). CDR3 length: 16 residues. Trimming took off 5 bases at V and 6 bases at J, with 23 bases between the two ends. Germline CDR1 SGHRS, CDR2 YFSETQ. DNA for the CDR3: TGCGCCAGCAGAACTGACCGGGACACCACCGGGAATGGCTACACCTTC. Amino acids: CASRTDRDTTGNGYTF. Full variable domain (missing parts from reference TRBV5-1 and TRBJ1-2): KAGVTQTPRYLIKTRGQQVTLSCSPISGHRSVSWYQQTPGQGLQFLFEYFSETQRNKGNFPGRFSGRQFSNSRSEMNVSTLELGDSALYLCASRTDRDTTGNGYTFGSGTRLTVV.

The chain has TRBV23-1 and TRBJ1-5; no clear D. TRBV23-1 is an open reading frame, and its role is uncertain. V was pared by 11 bases and J by 6 bases, with 14 bases between. The CDR3 totals 12 residues. The CDR3 nucleotides are TGCGCCGGGGTTCCTACGAGTCAGCCCCAGCATTTT. Translated: CAGVPTSQPQHF.

CDR3 amino acids: CASSVEVETSEAYEQYF. CDR3 nucleotide sequence: TGTGCCAGCAGCGTAGAGGTTGAGACTAGCGAGGCGTACGAGCAGTACTTC. The chain is built from TRBV9 and TRBJ2-7; 8 positions match TRBD2. The CDR3 has 17 residues. In germline, CDR1 is SGDLS, CDR2 YYNGEE. The trim removed 0 bases at V and 4 bases at J, leaving 12 bases unmatched.

The chain combines TRBV5-6 with TRBJ1-1, with 7 positions matching TRBD1. The trim removed 4 bases at V and 0 bases at J, leaving 6 bases unmatched. Germline assignment: CDR1 SGHDT and CDR2 YYEEEE. The CDR3 contains 15 residues. The CDR3 spells CASSRGRGMNTEAFF. CDR3 in DNA: TGTGCCAGCAGCAGGGGCAGGGGGATGAACACTGAAGCTTTCTTT. Using reference TRBV5-6 and TRBJ1-1 for the parts outside the CDR3, the full variable domain is DAGVTQSPTHLIKTRGQQVTLRCSPKSGHDTVSWYQQALGQGPQFIFQYYEEEERQRGNFPDRFSGHQFPNYSSELNVNALLLGDSALYLCASSRGRGMNTEAFFGQGTRLTVV.

This clone was counted only a few times. The chain links TRBV6-4 to TRBJ2-3; D not certain. The length of the CDR3 is 15 residues. Looked up from germline, CDR1 is MRHNA and CDR2 is SNTAGT. Deletions cut 0 bases from V and 2 bases from J, with 9 bases between. In DNA, the CDR3 is TGTGCCAGCAGTGACTCCTCCCGACCCACAGATACGCAGTATTTT. Its protein is CASSDSSRPTDTQYF.

The chain links TRBV21-1 to TRBJ1-2. TRBV21-1 is reported as a pseudogene. The CDR3 length is 16 residues. The CDR3 region is CASIPGPGGGGYGYTF. DNA for the CDR3: TGTGCCAGCATCCCTGGGCCCGGGGGCGGCGGCTATGGCTACACCTTC.

This chain connects TRBV2 to TRBJ2-2; no definite D call. V gave up 5 bases and J gave up 1 base, with 8 bases separating them. In germline, CDR1 is SNHLY, CDR2 FYNNEI. The CDR3 has 14 amino acids. For the CDR3, the DNA is TGTGCCAGCAGTCTCTACTGGAACACCGGGGAGCTGTTTTTT. Amino acids: CASSLYWNTGELFF.

This rearrangement joins TRBV5-1 to TRBJ2-5; D possibly corresponds to TRBD2 (7 bases). The CDR3 totals 16 residues. CDR1 and CDR2 (germline): SGHRS, YFSETQ. The V end was cut by 0 bases, the J end by 1 base, with 13 bases between. The chain's CDR3 is CASSLVVGGGQETQYF. The CDR3 bases are TGCGCCAGCAGCTTGGTGGTGGGAGGGGGCCAAGAGACCCAGTACTTC.

In its sample, this clone was seen once. The same CDR3 also results from other DNA sequences found in this sample. The V gene is TRBV28, the J gene TRBJ2-7, with unresolved D. The V gene lost 5 bases and the J gene lost 2 bases, with 7 bases spanning the gap. The CDR3 contains 12 residues. Germline CDR1 is MDHEN and CDR2 is SYDVKM. CDR3 sequence: CASSLLTYEQYF. The CDR3 region has the DNA TGTGCCAGCAGTCTACTAACCTACGAGCAGTACTTC.

The chain employs TRBV25-1 and TRBJ1-4, with D possibly TRBD1 on 6 matching bases. The germline V gene has CDR1 MGHDK and CDR2 SYGVNS. This CDR3 region has 15 residues. Trimming removed 2 bases at V and 4 bases at J, with 11 bases between. The CDR3 DNA reads TGTGCCAGCAGTGAAAAGACAGGTTTTAATGAAAAACTGTTTTTT. Translated, it gives CASSEKTGFNEKLFF.

This rearrangement joins TRBV5-1 to TRBJ2-1, with 8 bases aligning to TRBD1. CDR3 size: 14 residues. Germline CDR1 and CDR2: SGHRS and YFSETQ. J lost 10 bases, V lost 4 bases, and 10 bases had no gene match. DNA for the CDR3: TGCGCCAGCAGCCTACAACCGCGGGACAGGGAGCAGTTCTTC. It encodes CASSLQPRDREQFF.

The gene calls are TRBV7-8 and TRBJ2-5, with 8 positions matching TRBD1. The germline V gene encodes CDR1 SGHVS and CDR2 FQNEAQ. This CDR3 contains 14 residues. J gave up 7 bases and V 5 bases, and 9 bases lay outside the gene matches. The CDR3 DNA reads as TGTGCCAGCAGCCTTGGACAGGGCCAGATGACCCAGTACTTC. Translating gives CASSLGQGQMTQYF.

Details on this clone: Other DNA sequences of this sample code for an identical CDR3. The rearrangement links TRBV27 to TRBJ2-3; D is uncertain. The CDR3 runs 11 residues. Deletions cut 5 bases from V and 2 bases from J, with 2 bases between. The germline V gene encodes CDR1 MNHEY and CDR2 SMNVEV (reference sequence). This CDR3 is CASSNTDTQYF. CDR3 in DNA: TGTGCCAGCAGTAACACAGATACGCAGTATTTT.

This clone was observed a single time. The rearrangement joins TRBV6-5 to TRBJ2-3, with 8 nucleotides matching TRBD2. Germline V CDR1 and CDR2: MNHEY, SVGAGI. The V segment lost 5 bases and the J segment 0 bases; nucleotides outside the gene matches: 4. The CDR3 covers 15 residues. The CDR3: CASSLSGSSTDTQYF. The CDR3 nucleotides are TGTGCCAGCAGTCTGAGCGGGAGTAGCACAGATACGCAGTATTTT.

As to this clone: The same CDR3 can be traced to other DNA sequences in this sample. The gene calls are TRBV27 and TRBJ2-7, with D possibly being TRBD1 (6 bases). The CDR3 covers 11 residues. Germline values: CDR1 MNHEY, CDR2 SMNVEV (reference sequence). The V end lost 5 bases, the J end lost 6 bases, and 8 bases lay between the germline ends. This chain's CDR3 is CASSRGSEQYF. The DNA of the CDR3 is TGTGCCAGCAGTAGGGGGTCCGAGCAGTACTTC.